A single sample is the source of the 16 T cell receptor beta chains below, sequenced in a study of cytomegalovirus exposure and HLA in healthy donors. PCR involved 60 Vbeta and 13 Jbeta primers. Profiled with immunoSEQ multiplex PCR; TCRdb holds only in-frame clones, not every one. The sample holds around 50,000 clones; roughly 79% are singletons and the top ten take 2.5% to 3%. The sequencing sample was made of PBMCs. Source of these receptors: a man over 45 in good health and CMV-seronegative.

The rearrangement joins TRBV7-9 to TRBJ2-3; 10 nucleotides agree with TRBD2. This CDR3 has 16 amino acids. Germline lookup yields CDR1 SEHNR and CDR2 FQNEAQ (reference sequence). The V gene end was trimmed by 2 bases and the J gene end by 2 bases; junction bases not matched to a gene: 4. In nucleotides, the CDR3 is TGTGCCAGCAGCTTACTAGCGGGGGTATACACAGATACGCAGTATTTT. It specifies CASSLLAGVYTDTQYF.

The CDR3 protein is CASSLDRWGGSYNEQFF. For the CDR3, the DNA is TGTGCCAGCAGCTTAGATAGGTGGGGGGGCTCCTACAATGAGCAGTTCTTC. The rearrangement uses TRBV11-3 and TRBJ2-1; 7 positions match TRBD2. CDR1 is SGHNT, CDR2 YENEEA, per germline. After removal of 0 bases from V and 0 bases from J, the junction contained 5 bases not matched to a gene. This CDR3 spans 17 amino acids.

The rearrangement joins TRBV29-1 to TRBJ2-2; possible D gene TRBD2, 6 bases. Germline CDR1 is SQVTM and CDR2 is ANQGSEA. This CDR3 has 15 residues. Trimming cost V 6 bases and J 2 bases, with 16 bases left between them. This chain's CDR3 is CSVLRGTFNTGELFF. The CDR3 DNA follows: TGCAGCGTCCTCAGAGGGACTTTTAACACCGGGGAGCTGTTTTTT.

This clone occurred once. The chain employs TRBV7-9 and TRBJ2-7; TRBD1 aligns across 8 bases. V lost 5 bases, J lost 4 bases, and 13 bases stayed unmatched. Germline V gene data show CDR1 as SEHNR and CDR2 as FQNEAQ (reference sequence). The CDR3 length is 16 residues. CDR3 loop: CASSHARTGSSYEQYF. The CDR3 nucleotides are TGTGCCAGCAGCCACGCAAGGACAGGGAGTTCATACGAGCAGTACTTC. Together with reference TRBV7-9 and TRBJ2-7, the CDR3 gives the full variable domain: DTGVSQNPRHKITKRGQNVTFRCDPISEHNRLYWYRQTLGQGPEFLTYFQNEAQLEKSRLLSDRFSAERPKGSFSTLEIQRTEQGDSAMYLCASSHARTGSSYEQYFGPGTRLTVT.

The rearrangement joins TRBV2 to TRBJ2-7; 7 nucleotides match TRBD1. There are 19 residues in the CDR3. Looked up from germline, CDR1 is SNHLY and CDR2 is FYNNEI. J was trimmed by 3 bases and V by 4 bases; bases with no gene match: 21. This CDR3 is CASSGIDRATTDPLYEQYF. CDR3 sequence (DNA): TGTGCCAGCAGTGGGATCGACAGGGCTACAACGGACCCACTCTACGAGCAGTACTTC.

This chain connects TRBV5-5 to TRBJ2-7, with TRBD1 matching 8 bases. V lost 3 bases to trimming and J lost 3 bases; unmatched junction nucleotides: 5. From germline, CDR1 is SGHKS and CDR2 YYEKEE (reference sequence). The CDR3 spans 14 residues. The CDR3 sequence: CASSSGQGDYEQYF. Here the CDR3 DNA reads TGTGCCAGCAGCTCCGGACAGGGTGACTACGAGCAGTACTTC.

J is TRBJ2-7 and V is TRBV5-6; 14 bases agree with TRBD2. The CDR3 runs to 15 residues. With V trimmed by 3 bases and J by 2 bases, 1 base remained unmatched. The V gene's germline CDR1 is SGHDT and CDR2 YYEEEE. CDR3 bases: TGTGCCAGCAGCTCGGGACTAGCGGGGGCCTACGAGCAGTACTTC. It is translated as CASSSGLAGAYEQYF.

Only one count was recorded for this clone. The chain employs TRBV6-1 and TRBJ2-7; possible D gene TRBD2, 6 bases. The CDR3 length is 17 residues. V shed 2 bases and J shed 4 bases, with 21 bases lying between them. Germline lookup yields CDR1 MNHNS and CDR2 SASEGT. The CDR3 DNA sequence: TGTGCCAGCAGTGAACGACAGACAGCTATACTAGCTTACGAGCAGTACTTC. Translating gives CASSERQTAILAYEQYF.

The chain has TRBV21-1 and TRBJ2-5; the table gives TRBD2 as D, unverified against the DNA. TRBV21-1 is classified as a pseudogene. There are 14 residues in the CDR3. Here the CDR3 reads CASSMSGTQETQYF. CDR3 nucleotides: TGTGCCAGCAGCATGTCGGGGACTCAAGAGACCCAGTACTTC.

The rearrangement joins TRBV27 to TRBJ1-1, with D uncertain. V dropped 0 bases and J dropped 5 bases, with 13 bases sitting between them. Germline CDR1 MNHEY, CDR2 SMNVEV (reference sequence). The CDR3 spans 15 residues. CDR3 sequence reads: CASSLSGSLRTEAFF. DNA of the CDR3: TGTGCCAGCAGTTTATCGGGCTCCTTGCGAACTGAAGCTTTCTTT.

The chain joins TRBV5-8 to TRBJ2-7; no reliable D call. The CDR3 is 14 amino acids. V was pared by 3 bases and J by 1 base, with 11 bases between. From germline, CDR1 is SGHTS and CDR2 YDEGEE. CDR3 residues: CASSSRQWSYEQYF. The CDR3 DNA sequence: TGTGCCAGCAGCTCCCGTCAGTGGTCCTACGAGCAGTACTTC.

The chain couples TRBV9 to TRBJ2-7; the match to TRBD1 covers 10 bases. J was trimmed by 5 bases and V by 3 bases; bases with no gene match: 5. The V gene's germline CDR1 is SGDLS and CDR2 YYNGEE. This CDR3 has 14 amino acids. This CDR3 is CASSGRTGGDEQYF. The CDR3, as DNA: TGTGCCAGCAGCGGACGGACAGGGGGGGACGAGCAGTACTTC.

Regarding this clone: Other nucleotide sequences from this sample produce the same CDR3. The chain employs TRBV5-1 and TRBJ2-3; unclear D gene. The germline V and J ends were trimmed by 4 bases and 0 bases, with 3 bases remaining between them. CDR1 is SGHRS, CDR2 YFSETQ, per germline. This CDR3 is built from 12 residues. This chain's CDR3 is CASSLSTDTQYF. The CDR3, as DNA: TGCGCCAGCAGCCTCAGCACAGATACGCAGTATTTT.

The CDR3 bases are TGCGCCAGCAGTTCGGGACTAGCGGGGACAGATACGCAGTATTTT. This translates into CASSSGLAGTDTQYF. The chain recombines TRBV10-1 with TRBJ2-3, with 13 bases that match TRBD2. Germline V gives CDR1 WNHNN, CDR2 SYGVQD (reference sequence). Trimming removed 5 bases from V and 3 bases from J; junction bases left unmatched: 2. The CDR3 extends over 15 amino acids.

This sequence joins TRBV6-5 and TRBJ1-5; the D gene is possibly TRBD1 (6 bases). Germline V gives CDR1 MNHEY, CDR2 SVGAGI. V gave up 6 bases and J gave up 4 bases, with 13 bases separating them. This CDR3 region has 14 residues. CDR3 nucleotides: TGTGCCAGCAGATCTGGGACACAGAATCAGCCCCAGCATTTT. This sequence encodes CASRSGTQNQPQHF.

This chain joins TRBV19 and TRBJ2-2; D gene uncertain. The germline CDR1 and CDR2 sequences are LNHDA and SQIVND (reference sequence). V was trimmed by 6 bases and J by 0 bases, leaving 5 bases between them. The CDR3 is 13 amino acids. CDR3 in DNA: TGTGCCAGTAGGGCTCCGAACACCGGGGAGCTGTTTTTT. This translates into CASRAPNTGELFF.